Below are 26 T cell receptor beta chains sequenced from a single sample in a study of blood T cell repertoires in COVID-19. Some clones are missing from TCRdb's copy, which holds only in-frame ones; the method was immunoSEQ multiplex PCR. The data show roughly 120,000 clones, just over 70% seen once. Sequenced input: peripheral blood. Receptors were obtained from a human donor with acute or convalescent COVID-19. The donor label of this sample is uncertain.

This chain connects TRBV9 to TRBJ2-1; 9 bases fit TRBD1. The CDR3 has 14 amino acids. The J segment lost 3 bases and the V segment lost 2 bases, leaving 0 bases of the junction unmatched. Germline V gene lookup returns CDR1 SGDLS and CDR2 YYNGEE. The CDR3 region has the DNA TGTGCCAGCAGCGTGACAGGGGGCTACAATGAGCAGTTCTTC. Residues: CASSVTGGYNEQFF.

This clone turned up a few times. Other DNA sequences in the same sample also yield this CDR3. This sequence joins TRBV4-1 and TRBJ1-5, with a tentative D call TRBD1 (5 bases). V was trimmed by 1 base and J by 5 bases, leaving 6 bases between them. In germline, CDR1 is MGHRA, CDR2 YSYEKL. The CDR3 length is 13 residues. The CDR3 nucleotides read TGCGCCAGCAGCCAAGCGGGGGATCAGCCCCAGCATTTT. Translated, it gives CASSQAGDQPQHF.

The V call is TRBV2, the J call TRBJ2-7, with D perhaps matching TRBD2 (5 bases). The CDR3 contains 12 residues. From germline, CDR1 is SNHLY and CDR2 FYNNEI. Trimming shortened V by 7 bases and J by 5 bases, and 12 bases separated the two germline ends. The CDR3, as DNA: TGTGCCAGCAACGCCGGGCGGGACGAGCAGTACTTC. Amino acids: CASNAGRDEQYF.

The CDR3 DNA is TGTGCCAGCTCACCACCGAGGGGACAGGGCCTCTACGAGCAGTACTTC. Translating gives CASSPPRGQGLYEQYF. The chain links TRBV18 to TRBJ2-7; 9 nucleotides align to TRBD1. CDR1 and CDR2 from the germline V gene are KGHSH and LQKENI. V lost 0 bases, J lost 3 bases, and 6 bases stayed unmatched. The CDR3 is 16 amino acids.

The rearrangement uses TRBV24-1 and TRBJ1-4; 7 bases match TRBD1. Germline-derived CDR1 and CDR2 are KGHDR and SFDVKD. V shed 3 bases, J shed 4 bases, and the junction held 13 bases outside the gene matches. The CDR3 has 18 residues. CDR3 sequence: CATSDPTGSASGNEKLFF. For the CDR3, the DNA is TGTGCCACCAGTGATCCGACAGGGTCGGCATCGGGTAATGAAAAACTGTTTTTT.

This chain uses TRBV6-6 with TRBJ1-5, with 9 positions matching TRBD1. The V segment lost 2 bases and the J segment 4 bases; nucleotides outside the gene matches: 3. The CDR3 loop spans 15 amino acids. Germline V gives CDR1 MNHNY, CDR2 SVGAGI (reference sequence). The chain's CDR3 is CASSYDGQGNQPQHF. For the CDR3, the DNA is TGTGCCAGCAGTTACGATGGACAGGGGAATCAGCCCCAGCATTTT.

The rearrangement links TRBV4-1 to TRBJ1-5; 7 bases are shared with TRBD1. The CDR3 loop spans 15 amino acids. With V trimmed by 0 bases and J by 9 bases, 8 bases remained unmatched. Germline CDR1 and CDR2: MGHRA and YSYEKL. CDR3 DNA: TGCGCCAGCAGCCAAGAACCAGGGGGGTTGCGGCCCCAGCATTTT. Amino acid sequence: CASSQEPGGLRPQHF.

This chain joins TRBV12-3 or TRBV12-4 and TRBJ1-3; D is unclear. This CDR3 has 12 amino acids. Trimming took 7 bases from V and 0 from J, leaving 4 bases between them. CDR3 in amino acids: CASTNSGNTIYF. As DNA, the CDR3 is TGTGCCAGCACAAACTCTGGAAACACCATATATTTT.

The CDR3 protein is CASSLVAGELFF. The DNA of the CDR3 is TGTGCCAGCAGCTTAGTAGCCGGGGAGCTGTTTTTT. The J gene is TRBJ2-2, the V gene TRBV11-2; D remains unclear. Germline assignment: CDR1 SGHAT and CDR2 FQNNGV. V was clipped by 1 base and J by 6 bases, with 3 bases between them. The CDR3 runs to 12 residues.

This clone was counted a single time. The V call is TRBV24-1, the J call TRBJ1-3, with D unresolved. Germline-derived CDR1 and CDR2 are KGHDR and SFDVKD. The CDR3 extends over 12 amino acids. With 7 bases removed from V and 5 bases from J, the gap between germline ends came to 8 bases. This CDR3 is CATRWPRNTIYF. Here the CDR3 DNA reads TGTGCCACCAGGTGGCCCCGAAACACCATATATTTT.

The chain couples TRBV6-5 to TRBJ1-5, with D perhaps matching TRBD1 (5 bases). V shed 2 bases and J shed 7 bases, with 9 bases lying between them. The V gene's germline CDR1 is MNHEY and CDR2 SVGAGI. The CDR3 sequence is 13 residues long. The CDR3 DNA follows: TGTGCCAGCAGTTACCAGGGAAACCAGCCCCAGCATTTT. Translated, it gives CASSYQGNQPQHF.

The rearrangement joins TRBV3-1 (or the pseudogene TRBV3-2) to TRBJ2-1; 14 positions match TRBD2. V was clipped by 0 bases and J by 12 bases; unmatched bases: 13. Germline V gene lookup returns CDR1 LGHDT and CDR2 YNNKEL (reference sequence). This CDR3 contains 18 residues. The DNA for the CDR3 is TGTGCCAGCAGCCAAGATAGGAGGAGACTAGCGGGGGGGCCAGGGCAGTTCTTC. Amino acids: CASSQDRRRLAGGPGQFF.

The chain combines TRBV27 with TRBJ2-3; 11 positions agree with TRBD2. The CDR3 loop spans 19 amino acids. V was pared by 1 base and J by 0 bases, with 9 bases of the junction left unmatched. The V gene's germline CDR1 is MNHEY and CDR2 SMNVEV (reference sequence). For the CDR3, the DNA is TGTGCCAGCAGTTTATACCGACTAGCGGGGTCCACTAGCACAGATACGCAGTATTTT. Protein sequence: CASSLYRLAGSTSTDTQYF.

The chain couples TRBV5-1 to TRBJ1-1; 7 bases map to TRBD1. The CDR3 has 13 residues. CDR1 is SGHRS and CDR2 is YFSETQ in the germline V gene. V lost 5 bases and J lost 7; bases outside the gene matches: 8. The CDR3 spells CASSRQGENEAFF. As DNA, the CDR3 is TGCGCCAGCAGTCGGCAGGGGGAAAATGAAGCTTTCTTT.

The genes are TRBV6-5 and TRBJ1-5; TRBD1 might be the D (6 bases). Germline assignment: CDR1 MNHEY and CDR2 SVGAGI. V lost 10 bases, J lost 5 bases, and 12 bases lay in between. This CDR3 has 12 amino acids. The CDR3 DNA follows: TGTGCCACCACAGGGAGCGATCAGCCCCAGCATTTT. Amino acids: CATTGSDQPQHF.

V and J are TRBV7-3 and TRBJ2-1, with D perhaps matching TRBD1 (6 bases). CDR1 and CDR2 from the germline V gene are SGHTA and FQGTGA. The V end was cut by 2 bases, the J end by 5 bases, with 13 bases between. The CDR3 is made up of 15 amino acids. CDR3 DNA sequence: TGTGCCAGCAGCTTACACGACCCAGGGGACAATGAGCAGTTCTTC. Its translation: CASSLHDPGDNEQFF.

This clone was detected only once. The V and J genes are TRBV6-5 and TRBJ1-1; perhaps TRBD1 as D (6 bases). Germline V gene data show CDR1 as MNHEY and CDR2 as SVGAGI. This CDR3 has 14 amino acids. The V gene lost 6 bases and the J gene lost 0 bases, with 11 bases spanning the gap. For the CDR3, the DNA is TGTGCCAGCAGCCAAACAGGGTTGAACACTGAAGCTTTCTTT. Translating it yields CASSQTGLNTEAFF.

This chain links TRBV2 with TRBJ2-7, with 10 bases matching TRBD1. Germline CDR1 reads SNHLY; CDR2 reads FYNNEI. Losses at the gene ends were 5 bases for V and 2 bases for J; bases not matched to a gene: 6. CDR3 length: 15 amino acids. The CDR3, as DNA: TGTGCCAGCAGTCCCTCCGGGACAGGGGCCTACGAGCAGTACTTC. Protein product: CASSPSGTGAYEQYF.

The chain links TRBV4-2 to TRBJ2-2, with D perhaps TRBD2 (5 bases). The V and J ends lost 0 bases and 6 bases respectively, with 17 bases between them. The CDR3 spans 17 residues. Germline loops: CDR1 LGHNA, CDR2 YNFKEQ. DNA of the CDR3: TGTGCCAGCAGCCAAGATCTAAGCCCTAGCTTGGCCGGGGAGCTGTTTTTT. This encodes CASSQDLSPSLAGELFF.

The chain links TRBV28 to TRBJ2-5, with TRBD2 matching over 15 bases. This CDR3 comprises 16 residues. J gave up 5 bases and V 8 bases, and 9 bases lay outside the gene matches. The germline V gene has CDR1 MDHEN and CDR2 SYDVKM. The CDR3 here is CASSGTSGGRRETQYF. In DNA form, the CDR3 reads TGTGCCAGCTCCGGGACTAGCGGGGGGCGGAGGGAGACCCAGTACTTC.

In nucleotides, the CDR3 is TGTGCCAGCAGTCGACAGAGCACCTATAATTCACCCCTCCACTTT. Its protein product is CASSRQSTYNSPLHF. The chain joins TRBV27 to TRBJ1-6; D perhaps matches TRBD1 (5 bases). V lost 5 bases to trimming and J lost 2 bases, with 10 bases between them. The CDR3 is made up of 15 amino acids. Germline-derived CDR1 and CDR2 are MNHEY and SMNVEV (reference sequence).

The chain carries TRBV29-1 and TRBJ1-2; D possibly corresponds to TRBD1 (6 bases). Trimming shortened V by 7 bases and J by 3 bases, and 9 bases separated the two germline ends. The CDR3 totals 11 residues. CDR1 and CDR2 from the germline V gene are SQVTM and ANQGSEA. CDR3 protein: CSARGDYGYTF. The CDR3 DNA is TGCAGCGCCAGGGGCGACTATGGCTACACCTTC.

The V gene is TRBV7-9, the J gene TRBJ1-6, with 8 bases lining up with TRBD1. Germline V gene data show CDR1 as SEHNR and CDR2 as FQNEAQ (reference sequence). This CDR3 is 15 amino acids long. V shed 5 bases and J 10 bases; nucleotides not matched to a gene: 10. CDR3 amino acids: CASSNTGGSGSPLHF. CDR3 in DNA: TGTGCCAGCAGCAACACAGGGGGTTCGGGCTCACCCCTCCACTTT.

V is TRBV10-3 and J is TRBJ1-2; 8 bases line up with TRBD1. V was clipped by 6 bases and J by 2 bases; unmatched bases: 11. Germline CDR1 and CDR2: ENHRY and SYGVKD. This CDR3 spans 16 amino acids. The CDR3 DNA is TGTGCCATCAGACTTACACGGACAGGGACCAACTATGGCTACACCTTC. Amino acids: CAIRLTRTGTNYGYTF.

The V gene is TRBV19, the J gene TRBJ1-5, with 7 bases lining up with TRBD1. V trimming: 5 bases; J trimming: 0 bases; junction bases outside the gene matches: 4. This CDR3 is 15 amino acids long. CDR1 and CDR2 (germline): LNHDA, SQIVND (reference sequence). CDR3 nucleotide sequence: TGTGCCAGTAGTCCGGGACAGCATAGCAATCAGCCCCAGCATTTT. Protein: CASSPGQHSNQPQHF.

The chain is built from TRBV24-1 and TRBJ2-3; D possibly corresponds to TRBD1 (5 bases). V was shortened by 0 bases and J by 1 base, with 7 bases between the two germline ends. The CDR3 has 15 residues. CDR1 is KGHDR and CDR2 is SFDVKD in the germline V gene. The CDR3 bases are TGTGCCACCAGTGATTTGTCCAGGGGCACAGATACGCAGTATTTT. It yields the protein CATSDLSRGTDTQYF.